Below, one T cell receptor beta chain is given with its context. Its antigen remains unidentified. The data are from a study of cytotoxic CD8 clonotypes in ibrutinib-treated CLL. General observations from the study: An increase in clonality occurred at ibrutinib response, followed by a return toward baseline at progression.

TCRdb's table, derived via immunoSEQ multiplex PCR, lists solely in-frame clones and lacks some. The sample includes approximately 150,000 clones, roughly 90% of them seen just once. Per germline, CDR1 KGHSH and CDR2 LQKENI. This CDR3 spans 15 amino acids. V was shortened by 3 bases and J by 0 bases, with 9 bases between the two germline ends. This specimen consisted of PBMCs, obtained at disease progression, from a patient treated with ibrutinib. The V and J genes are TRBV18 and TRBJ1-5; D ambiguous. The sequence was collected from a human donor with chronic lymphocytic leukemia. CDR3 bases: TGTGCCAGCTCACCCACTCCCTTTAGCAATCAGCCCCAGCATTTT. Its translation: CASSPTPFSNQPQHF.